Sequencing of this T cell receptor beta chain was carried out in a study of blood T cell repertoires in COVID-19. Across the whole study: Nucleic acid was either cDNA or gDNA, and it came from T cells, B-cell-depleted T cells, or PBMCs.

Cohort allocation depended upon clinical history that participants reported. Trimming shortened V by 4 bases and J by 2 bases, and 20 bases separated the two germline ends. Germline V gives CDR1 SGHAT, CDR2 FQNNGV. There are 17 residues in the CDR3. Per the original methods: Reference gene primers were amplified, and this amplification served to estimate nucleated cell counts. Assay used: immunoSEQ multiplex PCR; TCRdb lists only in-frame clones, some missing. V, J and clone size are taken as reported in that table, and D and trimming were inferred from the DNA itself. The profile covers about 270,000 clones, with roughly nine tenths appearing a single time and approximately 2.4% taken by the ten largest.

The genes are TRBV11-2 and TRBJ2-5; tentative D call: TRBD1 (6 bases). The origin of this receptor is a woman in her late teens or twenties who had recovered from COVID-19. Sequencing used PBMCs or T cells enriched from blood (not recorded which). Here the CDR3 reads CASSSGPGGSRQETQYF. Here the CDR3 DNA reads TGTGCCAGCAGCTCGGGCCCTGGGGGCAGCAGACAAGAGACCCAGTACTTC.